One and the same sample provided the 15 T cell receptor beta chains below, sequenced in a study of PD-1 blockade in classical Hodgkin lymphoma. Relapses following autologous stem cell transplantation were seen in all patients, with brentuximab vedotin exposure varying. The assay was immunoSEQ multiplex PCR, and TCRdb's table has in-frame clones only and misses some. The table includes just over 60,000 clones, 70% to 90% detected once. The specimen was peripheral blood mononuclear cells (PBMCs), collected at baseline. These TCRs come from a human donor with classical Hodgkin lymphoma.

This sequence joins TRBV27 and TRBJ1-1, with D possibly TRBD1 on 6 matching bases. The germline gives CDR1 MNHEY, CDR2 SMNVEV (reference sequence). This CDR3 region has 14 residues. Trimming cost V 2 bases and J 4 bases, with 11 bases left between them. For the CDR3, the DNA is TGTGCCAGCAGTTTAGAAAGGGGGGTCACTGAAGCTTTCTTT. Its translation is CASSLERGVTEAFF.

The chain is built from TRBV18 and TRBJ1-1; perhaps TRBD1 as D (6 bases). The germline CDR1 and CDR2 sequences are KGHSH and LQKENI. V was cut by 4 bases and J by 1 base, with 19 bases left in between. CDR3 length equals 17 residues. CDR3 bases: TGTGCCAGCTCACTCCGGGACATCTCACCCAAGAACACTGAAGCTTTCTTT. Protein: CASSLRDISPKNTEAFF.

The chain employs TRBV6-5 and TRBJ1-3; 9 positions match TRBD1. CDR1 is MNHEY, CDR2 SVGAGI, per germline. The CDR3 has 16 residues. V shed 0 bases, J shed 7 bases, and the junction held 7 bases outside the gene matches. CDR3 sequence: CASSYSATGGGNTIYF. The DNA for the CDR3 is TGTGCCAGCAGTTACTCGGCGACAGGGGGAGGGAACACCATATATTTT.

This chain links TRBV10-2 with TRBJ1-2; possibly TRBD1 for D (6 bases). The CDR3 is 12 residues long. V was clipped by 5 bases and J by 6 bases, with 10 bases between them. Germline V lookup: CDR1 WSHSY, CDR2 SAAADI. The CDR3 here is CASSRGENGYTF. In DNA form, the CDR3 reads TGCGCCAGCAGTAGGGGGGAAAATGGCTACACCTTC.

This clone showed up just once. DNA of the CDR3: TGCAGCGCACTGTACAATGAGCAGTTCTTC. This codes for CSALYNEQFF. The chain joins TRBV29-1 to TRBJ2-1; D gene ambiguous. The germline gives CDR1 SQVTM, CDR2 ANQGSEA. Trimming stripped 7 bases from V and 4 bases from J, with 5 bases between. CDR3 length: 10 residues.

The genes are TRBV6-4 and TRBJ2-1, with D possibly matching TRBD1 (5 bases). Germline CDR1 reads MRHNA; CDR2 reads SNTAGT. CDR3 length: 14 residues. V lost 0 bases and J lost 6, with 9 bases in between. The DNA for the CDR3 is TGTGCCAGCAGTGACTCGGAAGGGGCCAATGAGCAGTTCTTC. Amino acids: CASSDSEGANEQFF.

This clone has only one observation. V usage is TRBV11-2 and J usage is TRBJ1-4; 7 bases line up with TRBD1. The trim removed 4 bases at V and 7 bases at J, leaving 12 bases unmatched. The CDR3 has 16 amino acids. The germline V gene encodes CDR1 SGHAT and CDR2 FQNNGV. The CDR3 spells CASSWGKGAMSEKLFF. In DNA form, the CDR3 reads TGTGCCAGCAGCTGGGGGAAGGGGGCGATGAGTGAAAAACTGTTTTTT.

Details on this clone: At one of its ends the junction is not consistent with the germline gene, which may arise from a read error. V usage is TRBV6-4 and J usage is TRBJ2-3; perhaps TRBD2 as D (5 bases). Germline V gene sequence: CDR1 MRHNA, CDR2 SNTAGT. The CDR3 totals 13 residues. The CDR3 reads CASRDSSTDTQYF. Here the CDR3 DNA reads TGTGCCAGCAGGGACTCAAGCACAGATACGCAGTATTTT.

The genes are TRBV4-3 and TRBJ2-6; possibly TRBD1 for D (6 bases). V was trimmed by 3 bases and J by 3 bases, leaving 12 bases between them. From germline, CDR1 is LGHNA and CDR2 YSLEER. The CDR3 is made up of 16 amino acids. CDR3 in DNA: TGCGCCAGCAGCCATGGGTCAGGGGTTGGGGCCAACGTCCTGACTTTC. The encoded protein is CASSHGSGVGANVLTF.

This clone appeared once. CDR3 sequence (DNA): TGCGCCAGCAGCCAAGAAGGGGGGCGGGGTGGCTACACCTTC. Protein product: CASSQEGGRGGYTF. This rearrangement joins TRBV4-3 to TRBJ1-2; possible D gene TRBD1, 6 bases. Per the germline V gene, CDR1 is LGHNA and CDR2 is YSLEER. The CDR3 length is 14 residues. Trimming took off 0 bases at V and 7 bases at J, with 12 bases between the two ends.

This chain uses TRBV9 with TRBJ2-5, with TRBD2 matching over 8 bases. Looked up from germline, CDR1 is SGDLS and CDR2 is YYNGEE. The CDR3 totals 15 residues. J gave up 5 bases and V 0 bases, and 6 bases lay outside the gene matches. This CDR3 reads CASSVVGSGVETQYF. CDR3 nucleotides: TGTGCCAGCAGCGTAGTTGGTAGCGGGGTTGAGACCCAGTACTTC.

This chain connects TRBV6-5 to TRBJ1-2; TRBD1 is a possible D gene (5 bases). CDR1 is MNHEY and CDR2 is SVGAGI in the germline V gene. Trimming removed 6 bases from V and 2 bases from J, with 16 bases in between. CDR3 size: 15 residues. CDR3 amino acids: CASRDGTSFNYGYTF. CDR3 nucleotides: TGTGCCAGCAGGGACGGGACCTCCTTCAACTATGGCTACACCTTC.

The J gene is TRBJ1-2, the V gene TRBV5-1, with a weak D call TRBD1 (5 bases). Germline CDR1 SGHRS, CDR2 YFSETQ. CDR3 length equals 16 residues. V gave up 1 base and J gave up 3 bases, with 16 bases separating them. The CDR3 sequence is CASSLFSQGGDYGYTF. The DNA of the CDR3 is TGCGCCAGCAGCTTGTTTTCCCAGGGCGGCGACTATGGCTACACCTTC.

The V and J genes are TRBV27 and TRBJ1-1, with D possibly TRBD1 on 5 matching bases. Trimming took off 4 bases at V and 0 bases at J, with 9 bases between the two ends. Germline CDR1 MNHEY, CDR2 SMNVEV (reference sequence). CDR3 length: 14 amino acids. CDR3 in amino acids: CASSYRFMNTEAFF. As DNA, the CDR3 is TGTGCCAGCAGTTACAGGTTCATGAACACTGAAGCTTTCTTT.

The gene calls are TRBV4-3 and TRBJ2-6; possibly TRBD1 for D (5 bases). V lost 0 bases to trimming and J lost 0 bases, with 12 bases between them. Looked up from germline, CDR1 is LGHNA and CDR2 is YSLEER. The CDR3 sequence is 18 residues long. CDR3 nucleotides: TGCGCCAGCAGCCAAGATTTTGGACACCGCTCTGGGGCCAACGTCCTGACTTTC. Translated: CASSQDFGHRSGANVLTF.